The next 12 T cell receptor beta chains were all read from a single sample in a study of T cell changes during pregnancy in multiple sclerosis. Produced via immunoSEQ multiplex PCR; TCRdb's table is partial and in-frame only. Among around 35,000 clones, roughly nine tenths were seen once, and the ten largest hold approximately 11%. Here the sequenced sample was CD8+ T cells from peripheral blood mononuclear cells, taken before pregnancy. The receptors come from a female donor with multiple sclerosis, enrolled in a pregnancy study.

This clone was detected a few times. This chain uses TRBV29-1 with TRBJ2-1; TRBD2 matches 8 bases. V dropped 6 bases and J dropped 15; count of bases not matched to a gene: 7. Germline V lookup: CDR1 SQVTM, CDR2 ANQGSEA. The CDR3 is 10 residues long. Here the CDR3 DNA reads TGCAGCGTCCCGGGACTAGTCCCGTTCTTC. It yields the protein CSVPGLVPFF.

The chain carries TRBV7-9 and TRBJ1-1; 10 bases align to TRBD1. J was trimmed by 1 base and V by 5 bases; bases with no gene match: 7. CDR1 and CDR2 from the germline V gene are SEHNR and FQNEAQ (reference sequence). The CDR3 is 16 amino acids. Here the CDR3 DNA reads TGTGCCAGCAGCCAAAAGGGACAGGGGTGGAACACTGAAGCTTTCTTT. Protein: CASSQKGQGWNTEAFF.

V gene TRBV6-5 combines with J gene TRBJ1-2; the D is unclear. CDR1 is MNHEY and CDR2 is SVGAGI in the germline V gene. V gave up 10 bases and J gave up 8 bases, with 14 bases separating them. The CDR3 covers 11 residues. This chain's CDR3 is CANSRLPGYTF. The CDR3 nucleotides read TGTGCCAATTCCCGACTTCCCGGCTACACCTTC.

The genes are TRBV11-2 and TRBJ2-2, with 10 bases identical to TRBD2. Per the germline V gene, CDR1 is SGHAT and CDR2 is FQNNGV. V was pared by 1 base and J by 3 bases, with 5 bases of the junction left unmatched. The CDR3 contains 17 residues. Here the CDR3 DNA reads TGTGCCAGCAGCTTAGTTCTAGCGGGAGTTCACACCGGGGAGCTGTTTTTT. Protein sequence: CASSLVLAGVHTGELFF.

This chain links TRBV29-1 with TRBJ1-5; TRBD1 matches 10 bases. J gave up 3 bases and V 7 bases, and 3 bases lay outside the gene matches. There are 13 residues in the CDR3. CDR1 is SQVTM, CDR2 ANQGSEA, per germline. As DNA, the CDR3 is TGCAGCGCGGGGACAGGGGACAATCAGCCCCAGCATTTT. Amino acids: CSAGTGDNQPQHF.

This clone is a singleton in its sample. This sequence joins TRBV9 and TRBJ1-6; TRBD1 matches 7 bases. The V and J ends lost 6 bases and 10 bases, in that order; junction bases with no gene match: 7. This CDR3 has 13 amino acids. Germline V gene sequence: CDR1 SGDLS, CDR2 YYNGEE. The CDR3 sequence: CASTVTGSSPLHF. DNA for the CDR3: TGTGCCAGCACCGTGACAGGGAGCTCACCCCTCCACTTT.

The chain uses TRBV19 and TRBJ2-7, with TRBD1 matching 11 bases. The CDR3 has 14 amino acids. V lost 3 bases and J lost 7; bases outside the gene matches: 5. Germline V gene data show CDR1 as LNHDA and CDR2 as SQIVND (reference sequence). The CDR3 here is CASSIGQGAREQYF. As DNA, the CDR3 is TGTGCCAGTAGTATCGGACAGGGGGCTCGAGAGCAGTACTTC.

This chain uses TRBV4-1 with TRBJ2-1, with 11 bases matching TRBD1. Germline lookup yields CDR1 MGHRA and CDR2 YSYEKL. This CDR3 has 17 amino acids. V dropped 4 bases and J dropped 6; count of bases not matched to a gene: 11. Here the CDR3 reads CASSPVPGQGVSNEQFF. DNA for the CDR3: TGCGCCAGCAGCCCGGTTCCGGGACAGGGGGTAAGCAATGAGCAGTTCTTC.

The chain recombines TRBV19 with TRBJ2-7; possibly TRBD2 for D (6 bases). CDR1 LNHDA and CDR2 SQIVND come from the germline V gene (reference sequence). There are 13 residues in the CDR3. The V and J ends lost 5 bases and 4 bases respectively, with 12 bases between them. CDR3 in amino acids: CASSGTGFYEQYF. The DNA of the CDR3 is TGTGCCAGTAGTGGGACTGGGTTTTACGAGCAGTACTTC.

This chain uses TRBV29-1 with TRBJ2-7; possibly TRBD1 for D (7 bases). V was trimmed by 6 bases and J by 3 bases, leaving 15 bases between them. This CDR3 has 13 residues. The germline gives CDR1 SQVTM, CDR2 ANQGSEA. The CDR3 loop reads CSVSGGPGYEQYF. In nucleotides, the CDR3 is TGCAGCGTCTCAGGGGGGCCGGGCTACGAGCAGTACTTC.

The rearrangement uses TRBV19 and TRBJ2-5; 7 bases line up with TRBD1. Trimming took 4 bases from V and 4 from J; bases not matched to a gene: 3. CDR3 length equals 13 residues. CDR1 and CDR2 (germline): LNHDA, SQIVND (reference sequence). The CDR3 sequence: CASSRGGLETQYF. The CDR3 DNA reads TGTGCCAGTAGTAGAGGGGGCCTAGAGACCCAGTACTTC.

The rearrangement links TRBV11-2 to TRBJ2-3, with 11 nucleotides matching TRBD2. Unmatched junction bases numbered 0, after V lost 4 bases and J lost 0 bases. Germline values: CDR1 SGHAT, CDR2 FQNNGV. This CDR3 has 15 residues. CDR3 coding DNA: TGTGCCAGCAGCTGGACTAGCGGGAGCACAGATACGCAGTATTTT. This translates into CASSWTSGSTDTQYF.